This TCR beta chain was captured by sequencing in a study of tumor-infiltrating lymphocytes in localized non-small cell lung cancer. Turning to the study itself: Each patient gave resected tumor and non-adjacent uninvolved lung tissue. Whole-study findings and limits: Tumor T-cell fraction was not associated with recurrence-free survival. Immunotypes IM1 and IM2 had similar TCR-derived T-cell fractions. TCR sequencing covered a subset of patients with enough tissue.

There are a few counts of this clone. Its specificity is not known. Clones were read by immunoSEQ multiplex PCR, and TCRdb kept only the in-frame ones, dropping some. This table holds around 16,000 clones, 69% found once. Material: lung tumor tissue. The sequence came from a human donor with non-small cell lung cancer.

The chain's CDR3 is CASSPSGRALGEQFF. The DNA of the CDR3 is TGTGCCAGCAGTCCTAGCGGGAGGGCCTTAGGTGAGCAGTTCTTC. The rearrangement joins TRBV7-9 to TRBJ2-1, with 12 bases that match TRBD2. V lost 6 bases, J lost 9 bases, and 9 bases stayed unmatched. The CDR3 has 15 amino acids. Germline V gives CDR1 SEHNR, CDR2 FQNEAQ (reference sequence).